This TCR beta chain was recorded in a study of cytomegalovirus exposure and HLA in healthy donors. Findings of the study overall: Per a later analysis, HLA-associated TCR beta chains showed more clonal expansion than other, equally common TCR beta chains. Available immune exposure information was restricted to CMV serostatus only.

Primers included in the PCR were 60 Vbeta and 13 Jbeta primers. Measured with immunoSEQ multiplex PCR; TCRdb has only the in-frame clones, and not every one. The sample lists 140,000 to 150,000 clones, around 77% seen once, with less than 8% in the top ten. Of note for this clone: Antigen specificity is unknown.

V was clipped by 10 bases and J by 0 bases, with 13 bases between them. This CDR3 is 14 amino acids long. Germline V CDR1 and CDR2: SNHLY, FYNNEI. Donors were nominally healthy when sampled, though unrecorded immune exposures were likely. The chain uses TRBV2 and TRBJ2-1; perhaps TRBD1 as D (6 bases). The specimen sequenced was PBMCs. This sequence was found in a woman in her 40s in good health and CMV-seropositive. The CDR3 bases are TGTGCCATCCCTAGGGGGAGCTCCTACAATGAGCAGTTCTTC. Amino acids: CAIPRGSSYNEQFF.